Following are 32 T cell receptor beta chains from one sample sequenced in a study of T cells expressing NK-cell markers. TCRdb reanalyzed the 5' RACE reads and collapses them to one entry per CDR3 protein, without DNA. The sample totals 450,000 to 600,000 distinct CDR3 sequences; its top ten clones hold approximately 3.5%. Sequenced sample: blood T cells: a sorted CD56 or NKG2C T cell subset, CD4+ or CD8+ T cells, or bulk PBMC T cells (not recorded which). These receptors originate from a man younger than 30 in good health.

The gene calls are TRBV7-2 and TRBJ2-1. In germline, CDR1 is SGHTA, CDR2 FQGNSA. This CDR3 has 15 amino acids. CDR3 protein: CASSNSGSSYNEQFF. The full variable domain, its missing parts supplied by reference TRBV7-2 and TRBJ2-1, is GAGVSQSPSNKVTEKGKDVELRCDPISGHTALYWYRQSLGQGLEFLIYFQGNSAPDKSGLPSDRFSAERTGGSVSTLTIQRTQQEDSAVYLCASSNSGSSYNEQFFGPGTRLTVL.

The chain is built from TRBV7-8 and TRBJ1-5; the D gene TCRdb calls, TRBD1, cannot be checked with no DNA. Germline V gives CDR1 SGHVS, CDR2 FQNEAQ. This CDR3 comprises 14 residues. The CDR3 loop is CASSTQGAGQPQHF.

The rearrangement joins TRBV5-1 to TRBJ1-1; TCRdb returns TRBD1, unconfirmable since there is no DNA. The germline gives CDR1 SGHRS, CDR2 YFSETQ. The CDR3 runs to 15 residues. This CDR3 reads CASSSRQGLSTEAFF. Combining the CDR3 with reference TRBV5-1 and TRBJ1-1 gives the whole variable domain KAGVTQTPRYLIKTRGQQVTLSCSPISGHRSVSWYQQTPGQGLQFLFEYFSETQRNKGNFPGRFSGRQFSNSRSEMNVSTLELGDSALYLCASSSRQGLSTEAFFGQGTRLTVV.

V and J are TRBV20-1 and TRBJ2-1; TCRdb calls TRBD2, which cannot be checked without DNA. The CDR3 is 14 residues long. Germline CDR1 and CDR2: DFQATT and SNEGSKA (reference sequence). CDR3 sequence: CSARSGGSYNEQFF.

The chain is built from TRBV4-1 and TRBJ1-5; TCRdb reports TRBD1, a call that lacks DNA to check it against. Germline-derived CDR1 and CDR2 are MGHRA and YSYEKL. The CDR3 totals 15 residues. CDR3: CASSPVDRGNQPQHF.

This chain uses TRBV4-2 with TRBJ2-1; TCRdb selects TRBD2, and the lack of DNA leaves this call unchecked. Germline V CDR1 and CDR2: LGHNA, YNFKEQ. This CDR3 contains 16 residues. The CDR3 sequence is CASSHRTSGPYNEQFF.

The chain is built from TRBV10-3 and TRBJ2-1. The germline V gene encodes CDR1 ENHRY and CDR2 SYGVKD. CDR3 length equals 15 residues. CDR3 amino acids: CAISGFALKVHEQFF.

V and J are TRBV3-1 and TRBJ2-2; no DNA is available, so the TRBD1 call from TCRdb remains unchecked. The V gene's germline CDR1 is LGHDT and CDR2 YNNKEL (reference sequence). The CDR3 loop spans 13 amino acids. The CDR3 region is CGTRGANTGELFF. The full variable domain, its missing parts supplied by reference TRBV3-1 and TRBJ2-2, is DTAVSQTPKYLVTQMGNDKSIKCEQNLGHDTMYWYKQDSKKFLKIMFSYNNKELIINETVPNRFSPKSPDKAHLNLHINSLELGDSAVYFCGTRGANTGELFFGEGSRLTVL.

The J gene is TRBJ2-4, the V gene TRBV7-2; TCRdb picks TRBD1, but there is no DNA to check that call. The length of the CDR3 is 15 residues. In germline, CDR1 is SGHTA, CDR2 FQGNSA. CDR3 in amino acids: CASSLGTLAKNIQYF.

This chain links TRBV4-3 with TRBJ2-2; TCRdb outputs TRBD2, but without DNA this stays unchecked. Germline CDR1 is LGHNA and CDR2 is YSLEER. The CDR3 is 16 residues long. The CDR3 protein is CASSRLAGGGTGELFF.

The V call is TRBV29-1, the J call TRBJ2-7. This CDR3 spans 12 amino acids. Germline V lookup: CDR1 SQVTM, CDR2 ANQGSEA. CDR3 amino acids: CSVSQSDYEQYF.

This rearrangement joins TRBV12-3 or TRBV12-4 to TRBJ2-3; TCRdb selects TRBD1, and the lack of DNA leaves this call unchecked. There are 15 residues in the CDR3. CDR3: CASNGGLSLSDTQYF.

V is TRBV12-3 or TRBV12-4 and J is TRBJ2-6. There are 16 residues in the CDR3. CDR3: CASSQRTGSGANVLTF.

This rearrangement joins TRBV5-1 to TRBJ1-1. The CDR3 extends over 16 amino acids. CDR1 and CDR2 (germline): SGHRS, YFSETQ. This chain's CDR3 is CASSLSATAPNTEAFF.

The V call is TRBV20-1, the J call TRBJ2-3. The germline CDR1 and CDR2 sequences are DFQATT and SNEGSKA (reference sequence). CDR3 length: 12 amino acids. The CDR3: CSSESATDTQYF.

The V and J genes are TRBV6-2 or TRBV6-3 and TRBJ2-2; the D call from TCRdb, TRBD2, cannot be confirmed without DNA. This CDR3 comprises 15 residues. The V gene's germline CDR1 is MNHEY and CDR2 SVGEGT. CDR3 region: CASTMGRVKTGELFF.

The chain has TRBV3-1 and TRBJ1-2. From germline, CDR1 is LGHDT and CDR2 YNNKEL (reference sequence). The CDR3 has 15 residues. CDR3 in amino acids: CASSQVGSAYYGYTF. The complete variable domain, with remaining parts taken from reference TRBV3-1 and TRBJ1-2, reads DTAVSQTPKYLVTQMGNDKSIKCEQNLGHDTMYWYKQDSKKFLKIMFSYNNKELIINETVPNRFSPKSPDKAHLNLHINSLELGDSAVYFCASSQVGSAYYGYTFGSGTRLTVV.

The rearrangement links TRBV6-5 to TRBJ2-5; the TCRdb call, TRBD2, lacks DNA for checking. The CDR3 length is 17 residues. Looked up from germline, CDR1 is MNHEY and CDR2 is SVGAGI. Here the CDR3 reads CASSYSGQPGGQETQYF.

The CDR3 loop reads CASSLIGDTDTQYF. The V and J genes are TRBV27 and TRBJ2-3; TCRdb picks TRBD1, but there is no DNA to check that call. The germline V gene has CDR1 MNHEY and CDR2 SMNVEV (reference sequence). The CDR3 consists of 14 residues.

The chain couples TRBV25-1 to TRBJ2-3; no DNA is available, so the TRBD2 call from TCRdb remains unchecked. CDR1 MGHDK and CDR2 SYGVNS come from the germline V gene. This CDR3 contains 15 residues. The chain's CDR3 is CASSEFRGLTDTQYF. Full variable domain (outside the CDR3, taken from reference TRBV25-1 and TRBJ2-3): EADIYQTPRYLVIGTGKKITLECSQTMGHDKMYWYQQDPGMELHLIHYSYGVNSTEKGDLSSESTVSRIRTEHFPLTLESARPSHTSQYLCASSEFRGLTDTQYFGPGTRLTVL.

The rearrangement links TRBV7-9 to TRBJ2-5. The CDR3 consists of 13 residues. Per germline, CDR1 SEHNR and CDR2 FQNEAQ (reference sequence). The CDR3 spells CASSLGPTETQYF.

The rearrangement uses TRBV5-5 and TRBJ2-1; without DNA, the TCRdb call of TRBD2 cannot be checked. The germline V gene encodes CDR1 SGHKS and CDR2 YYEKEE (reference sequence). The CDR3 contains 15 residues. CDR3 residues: CASSLVAGGQSEQFF.

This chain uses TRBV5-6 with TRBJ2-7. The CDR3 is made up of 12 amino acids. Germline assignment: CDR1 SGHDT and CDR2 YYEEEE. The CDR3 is CASSLAVGEQYF. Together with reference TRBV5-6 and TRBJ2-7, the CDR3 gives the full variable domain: DAGVTQSPTHLIKTRGQQVTLRCSPKSGHDTVSWYQQALGQGPQFIFQYYEEEERQRGNFPDRFSGHQFPNYSSELNVNALLLGDSALYLCASSLAVGEQYFGPGTRLTVT.

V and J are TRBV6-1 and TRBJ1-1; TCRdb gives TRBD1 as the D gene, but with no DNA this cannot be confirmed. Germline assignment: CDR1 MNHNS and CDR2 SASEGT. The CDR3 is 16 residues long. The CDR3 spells CASSDRPFVSATEAFF.

This CDR3 reads CASTTNRGTKNIQYF. V and J are TRBV7-8 and TRBJ2-4; the TCRdb D gene call, TRBD1, has no DNA to confirm it. The length of the CDR3 is 15 residues. Germline V gives CDR1 SGHVS, CDR2 FQNEAQ. Full variable domain (rest looked up from reference TRBV7-8 and TRBJ2-4): GAGVSQSPRYKVAKRGQDVALRCDPISGHVSLFWYQQALGQGPEFLTYFQNEAQLDKSGLPSDRFFAERPEGSVSTLKIQRTQQEDSAVYLCASTTNRGTKNIQYFGAGTRLSVL.

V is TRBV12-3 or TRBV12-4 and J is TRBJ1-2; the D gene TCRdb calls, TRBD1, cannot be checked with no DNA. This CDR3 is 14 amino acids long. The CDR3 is CASSPDTGNYGYTF.

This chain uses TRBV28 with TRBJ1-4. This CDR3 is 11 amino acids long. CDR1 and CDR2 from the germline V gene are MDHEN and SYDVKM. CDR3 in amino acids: CASSFSEKLFF.

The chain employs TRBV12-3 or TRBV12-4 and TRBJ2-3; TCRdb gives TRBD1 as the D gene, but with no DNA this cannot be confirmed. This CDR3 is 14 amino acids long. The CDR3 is CASSFETGQGTQYF.

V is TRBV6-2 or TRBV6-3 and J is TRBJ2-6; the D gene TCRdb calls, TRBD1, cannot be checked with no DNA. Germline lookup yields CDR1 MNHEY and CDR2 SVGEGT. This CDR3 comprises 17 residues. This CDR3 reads CASSSRTGGTGANVLTF.

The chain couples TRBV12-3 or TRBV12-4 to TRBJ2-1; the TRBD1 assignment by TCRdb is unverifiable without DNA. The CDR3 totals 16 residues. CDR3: CASSSTGDGSYNEQFF.

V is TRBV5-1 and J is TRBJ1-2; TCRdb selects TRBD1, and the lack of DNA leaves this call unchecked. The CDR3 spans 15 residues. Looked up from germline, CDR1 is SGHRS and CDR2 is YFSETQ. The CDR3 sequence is CASSDYRGRIDGYTF.

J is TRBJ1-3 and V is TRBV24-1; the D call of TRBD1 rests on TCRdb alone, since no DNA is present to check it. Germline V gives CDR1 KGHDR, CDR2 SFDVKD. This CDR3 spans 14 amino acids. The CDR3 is CATSGTGEGNTIYF.